This paragraph covers one T cell receptor beta chain sequence. This clonotype was detected only a few times. There is no known antigen for this receptor. No base quality values were provided; no much bigger clone lies one nucleotide off. The sample belongs to a study of T cell repertoires in cytomegalovirus infection (dated 2019 in TCRdb). Context from the whole study: Donor HLA type was relevant to the analysis, because carriage of CMV infection together with the matching HLA type was indicated by public TCR beta signatures.

The sequencer listed for this sample is Illumina HiSeq 1500. In-frame beta chains were kept once TCRdb had trimmed the public reads at Q25 with fastp and called clones with MiXCR. Rows merge per CDR3 protein into single entries with the most common DNA and genes. This sample gives about 360,000 distinct CDR3 sequences in total; roughly 18% of them show up just once. Jointly, the top ten make up around 10% of the sample. The CDR3 numbers 13 residues from cysteine through phenylalanine. Only the CDR3 portion is preserved as DNA: 39 bases, with reading frame beginning at the first base. V is shortened by 5 bases, J by 9 bases, and the region joining them spans 14 bases. Sequences MNHEY (CDR1) and SVGAGI (CDR2) are obtained from the germline V gene. General conclusions and limits of the study: Carriers of CMV infection plus the relevant HLA type were discriminated by the cumulative frequency of public TCR beta family members in the study cohort and in an independent roughly 340-donor cohort. The ex vivo response was dominated by HLA-C-restricted CMV-specific TCR beta clonotypes, which also provided the single most frequent clonotype in two of eight donors.

Sequencing input: PBMCs. This chain is built from TRBV6-5 and TRBJ1-5, and possibly TRBD1, on 6 matching bases. The receptor comes from a human donor in good health (CMV status not recorded). Some clones in this sample may be carry-over from other donors' samples. The CDR3 in this case is CASSQNREWPQHF. The nucleotide sequence reads TGTGCCAGCAGTCAAAACAGGGAGTGGCCCCAGCATTTT.